Listed below are T cell receptor beta chains from one sample, sequenced in a study of shared clonotypes between healthy human individuals. Sequencing used immunoSEQ multiplex PCR; TCRdb keeps in-frame clones, though not all of them. The profile shows a few million clones, over 90% of them singletons. Material for sequencing was naive CD4+ T cells from PBMCs. The receptors shown here come from a man aged 18 to 30 in good health. Some clones in this sample may be carry-over from other donors' samples. Both conserved end residues are part of each CDR3. D genes are given only for firm matches. Size is omitted from some rows. Given values are once, few, many or a class for expanded clones.

D	V	size	J	CDR3	DNA
.	TRBV7-2	.	TRBJ2-1	CASSLGAGRLSSYNEQFF	TGTGCCAGCAGCTTAGGGGCAGGACGGCTGAGCTCCTACAATGAGCAGTTCTTC
.	TRBV7-9	.	TRBJ1-3	CASSPEGFGNTIYF	TGTGCCAGCAGCCCGGAGGGATTTGGAAACACCATATATTTT
TRBD2	TRBV18	.	TRBJ2-1	CASSPPAGAYNEQFF	TGTGCCAGCTCACCACCGGCGGGAGCCTACAATGAGCAGTTCTTC
.	TRBV5-1	.	TRBJ2-1	CASSLFTGSYNEQFF	TGCGCCAGCAGCTTGTTTACAGGGTCCTACAATGAGCAGTTCTTC
.	TRBV19	.	TRBJ2-2	CASSIAGAGTGELFF	TGTGCCAGTAGTATAGCGGGAGCGGGCACCGGGGAGCTGTTTTTT
TRBD1	TRBV4-3	.	TRBJ2-5	CASSQNRGETQYF	TGCGCCAGCAGCCAGAACAGGGGGGAGACCCAGTACTTC
TRBD2	TRBV11-3	.	TRBJ2-3	CASAREGLADTQYF	TGTGCCAGCGCGAGGGAGGGCCTCGCAGATACGCAGTATTTT
.	TRBV9	few	TRBJ1-1	CASSADHGLEAFF	TGTGCCAGCAGCGCAGACCATGGACTTGAAGCTTTCTTT
.	TRBV6-4	.	TRBJ2-3	CASSVEGGVPVDTQYF	TGTGCCAGCAGTGTGGAAGGGGGTGTACCCGTAGATACGCAGTATTTT
.	TRBV5-1	.	TRBJ1-2	CASSPGQDYGYTF	TGCGCCAGCAGCCCGGGACAAGACTATGGCTACACCTTC
TRBD1	TRBV28	once	TRBJ1-4	CASQGAGEKLFF	TGTGCCAGTCAGGGGGCTGGTGAAAAACTGTTTTTT
.	TRBV2	.	TRBJ2-7	CASRGAVLYEQYF	TGTGCCAGCCGGGGGGCAGTCCTCTACGAGCAGTACTTC
.	TRBV4-2	.	TRBJ1-3	CASSQGANTIYF	TGTGCCAGCAGCCAGGGGGCAAACACCATATATTTT
TRBD1	TRBV18	.	TRBJ1-2	CASSRWAGDRDNYGYTF	TGTGCCAGCTCACGATGGGCCGGGGACAGAGATAACTATGGCTACACCTTC
TRBD2	TRBV4-2	.	TRBJ2-3	CASSPRTSGRAVTDTQYF	TGTGCCAGCAGCCCCCGGACTAGCGGGAGGGCCGTTACAGATACGCAGTATTTT
.	TRBV10-3	.	TRBJ2-1	CAISGDVGRVAGNEQFF	TGTGCCATCAGTGGGGACGTGGGGCGGGTCGCCGGTAATGAGCAGTTCTTC
TRBD2	TRBV11-2	.	TRBJ2-7	CASSPFLAGDNYEQYF	TGTGCCAGCAGCCCCTTTCTAGCGGGAGATAACTACGAGCAGTACTTC
.	TRBV4-3	.	TRBJ1-2	CASSQPGGRTDYGYTF	TGCGCCAGCAGCCAACCGGGGGGACGGACTGACTATGGCTACACCTTC
.	TRBV18	.	TRBJ2-6	CASSPVAAADSGANVLTF	TGTGCCAGCTCACCTGTGGCGGCTGCGGACTCTGGGGCCAACGTCCTGACTTTC
.	TRBV7-3	.	TRBJ2-2	CASRSGGGRGTGELFF	TGTGCCAGCAGGTCAGGGGGCGGGAGAGGCACCGGGGAGCTGTTTTTT
TRBD2	TRBV7-8	.	TRBJ2-2	CASSVRDYGATGELFF	TGTGCCAGCAGCGTCCGGGACTACGGCGCCACCGGGGAGCTGTTTTTT
.	TRBV28	.	TRBJ2-5	CASSLIGGIETQYF	TGTGCCAGCAGTTTAATCGGAGGGATAGAGACCCAGTACTTC
TRBD2	TRBV2	.	TRBJ2-1	CASSVTGGPYNEQFF	TGTGCCAGCAGTGTCACGGGAGGACCCTACAATGAGCAGTTCTTC